These 11 T cell receptor beta chains share one sample of origin, sequenced in a study of T cell responses to AZD1222 COVID-19 vaccine. The assay was immunoSEQ multiplex PCR, and TCRdb's table has in-frame clones only and misses some. The sample holds 150,000 to 200,000 clones, 85% to 95% seen once. Sequenced material: peripheral blood, taken on day 0 of AZD1222 vaccination. These receptors all come from an adult in good health.

The chain is built from TRBV7-9 and TRBJ2-2; D is unclear. This CDR3 contains 15 residues. V was clipped by 5 bases and J by 4 bases, with 14 bases between them. CDR1 SEHNR and CDR2 FQNEAQ come from the germline V gene (reference sequence). CDR3: CASSRQNHLTGELFF. The CDR3 nucleotides are TGTGCCAGCAGCCGCCAAAATCACCTCACCGGGGAGCTGTTTTTT.

The chain employs TRBV30 and TRBJ2-7; D is possibly TRBD1 (5 bases). Germline V gene sequence: CDR1 GTSNPN, CDR2 SVGIG (reference sequence). With 2 bases removed from V and 3 bases from J, the gap between germline ends came to 8 bases. The CDR3 totals 12 residues. CDR3 protein: CAWSPGLYEQYF. The CDR3 coding sequence is TGTGCCTGGAGTCCAGGGCTCTACGAGCAGTACTTC.

The chain has TRBV5-1 and TRBJ2-1, with TRBD2 as a possible D gene (5 bases). Germline V gene sequence: CDR1 SGHRS, CDR2 YFSETQ. The CDR3 is 15 residues long. V gave up 4 bases and J gave up 6 bases, with 17 bases separating them. CDR3 residues: CASSPTGVPVNEQFF. The DNA for the CDR3 is TGCGCCAGCAGCCCCACCGGGGTGCCGGTCAATGAGCAGTTCTTC.

The chain is built from TRBV12-2 and TRBJ2-4; the DNA was not compared with TRBD2, the D call given in the table. TRBV12-2 is listed as a pseudogene. The CDR3 is 18 residues long. The chain's CDR3 is CASRSVVRLEGAKNIQYF. The CDR3 DNA reads as TGTGCAAGTCGCTCCGTGGTTCGGCTAGAGGGAGCCAAAAACATTCAGTACTTC.

This chain joins TRBV5-1 and TRBJ2-7; a possible D gene is TRBD2 (6 bases). From germline, CDR1 is SGHRS and CDR2 YFSETQ. V shed 0 bases and J shed 6 bases, with 13 bases lying between them. The CDR3 runs 14 residues. CDR3 sequence (DNA): TGCGCCAGCAGCTTGGGCGGGGCCGTAGGCGAGCAGTACTTC. This translates into CASSLGGAVGEQYF.

The CDR3 bases are TGCGCCAGCAGCCAAGATATTGCGCAGCCCCAGCATTTT. Its protein product is CASSQDIAQPQHF. V is TRBV4-1 and J is TRBJ1-5; D is ambiguous. Trimming removed 0 bases at V and 7 bases at J, with 7 bases between. From germline, CDR1 is MGHRA and CDR2 YSYEKL. The CDR3 length is 13 residues.

This chain connects TRBV5-1 to TRBJ2-1; D might be TRBD2 (6 bases). V was shortened by 5 bases and J by 0 bases, with 15 bases between the two germline ends. CDR3 length: 16 residues. CDR1 and CDR2 from the germline V gene are SGHRS and YFSETQ. CDR3 bases: TGCGCCAGCAGTACCGGAGGGCGGAGCTCCTACAATGAGCAGTTCTTC. Translation: CASSTGGRSSYNEQFF.

V is TRBV5-1 and J is TRBJ2-3; TRBD2 matches at 11 bases. The CDR3 spans 15 residues. Germline loops: CDR1 SGHRS, CDR2 YFSETQ. With 2 bases clipped from V and 3 bases from J, the junction kept 2 bases outside the gene matches. The CDR3 is CASSLLAGATDTQYF. CDR3 bases: TGCGCCAGCAGCTTACTAGCGGGAGCAACAGATACGCAGTATTTT.

The chain links TRBV21-1 to TRBJ2-2; the D segment call TRBD1 is taken from the table without a DNA check. TRBV21-1 represents a pseudogene. The CDR3 extends over 15 amino acids. The DNA of the CDR3 is TGTGCCAGCAGCACTCCGGGACAATACACCGGGGAGCTGTTTTTT. Protein: CASSTPGQYTGELFF.

This clone has a handful of counts. The rearrangement joins TRBV19 to TRBJ2-4; 13 bases fit TRBD2. V gave up 6 bases and J gave up 0 bases; unmatched junction bases: 14. The CDR3 contains 20 residues. The germline V gene encodes CDR1 LNHDA and CDR2 SQIVND (reference sequence). The CDR3 reads CASSTRVGTSGNLAKNIQYF. DNA of the CDR3: TGTGCCAGTAGCACCCGCGTGGGGACTAGCGGGAATCTAGCCAAAAACATTCAGTACTTC.

V and J are TRBV11-3 and TRBJ1-1; D call uncertain. The V gene lost 5 bases and the J gene lost 4 bases, with 11 bases spanning the gap. CDR3 size: 13 residues. Germline V gives CDR1 SGHNT, CDR2 YENEEA. CDR3 in amino acids: CASSHTWGTEAFF. As DNA, the CDR3 is TGTGCCAGCAGCCACACATGGGGCACTGAAGCTTTCTTT.